This entry lists 30 T cell receptor beta chains sequenced from one sample in a study of T-cell reconstitution after alpha-beta-depleted transplantation in children. A TCRbeta library incorporating unique molecular identifiers was prepared. MiXCR, applied by TCRdb to the PCR reads, yields one record per CDR3 protein. The repertoire holds approximately 270,000 distinct CDR3 sequences, with 9.5% to 10% as singletons. The sample was PBMCs from the stem cell graft donor, taken from the stem cell graft. These receptors originate from a human donor who donated a stem cell graft to a child with SCID.

This clonotype was observed a handful of times. The chain couples TRBV12-3 or TRBV12-4 to TRBJ2-3; tentative D call: TRBD1 (6 bases). The CDR3 runs 15 residues. V shed 6 bases and J shed 0 bases, with 13 bases lying between them. Here the CDR3 reads CASRAGAYSTDTQYF. The DNA of the CDR3 is TGTGCCAGCAGGGCAGGGGCCTATAGCACAGATACGCAGTATTTT.

This clonotype was counted at least ten times. V gene TRBV25-1 combines with J gene TRBJ2-7, with a tentative D call TRBD2 (5 bases). The germline V gene encodes CDR1 MGHDK and CDR2 SYGVNS. The CDR3 totals 14 residues. V lost 2 bases and J 2 bases, leaving 10 bases between the germline ends. CDR3 sequence reads: CASSEEGSPYEQYF. The CDR3 region has the DNA TGTGCCAGCAGTGAAGAGGGCAGCCCCTACGAGCAGTACTTC.

The chain employs TRBV5-1 and TRBJ2-1; D is uncertain. Trimming shortened V by 3 bases and J by 4 bases, and 14 bases separated the two germline ends. Germline V gene lookup returns CDR1 SGHRS and CDR2 YFSETQ. This CDR3 spans 15 amino acids. The CDR3 DNA reads as TGCGCCAGCAGCTGGACGACGGATTTTTACAATGAGCAGTTCTTC. It encodes CASSWTTDFYNEQFF.

This clonotype came up many times. The genes are TRBV7-9 and TRBJ2-5, with TRBD2 as a possible D gene (5 bases). V was clipped by 2 bases and J by 1 base, with 17 bases between them. The CDR3 runs to 17 residues. Germline V gives CDR1 SEHNR, CDR2 FQNEAQ (reference sequence). In nucleotides, the CDR3 is TGTGCCAGCAGCTTACCCGGGGAAAGAGAACCCCAAGAGACCCAGTACTTC. Its protein product is CASSLPGEREPQETQYF.

This clonotype was seen only a few times. The chain carries TRBV29-1 and TRBJ2-1, with TRBD2 matching over 10 bases. V shed 4 bases, J shed 6 bases, and the junction held 15 bases outside the gene matches. This CDR3 has 17 residues. Germline V gene lookup returns CDR1 SQVTM and CDR2 ANQGSEA. CDR3 in amino acids: CSVGGASGGLYLNEQFF. In DNA, the CDR3 is TGCAGCGTTGGGGGGGCTAGCGGGGGCCTGTACCTCAATGAGCAGTTCTTC.

This clonotype has only a few counts. This chain uses TRBV4-2 with TRBJ1-2; D gene unclear. The germline gives CDR1 LGHNA, CDR2 YNFKEQ. The CDR3 is 17 amino acids. With 0 bases removed from V and 1 base from J, the gap between germline ends came to 15 bases. CDR3 DNA: TGTGCCAGCAGCCAAGATTCTACCGACACATTTAACTATGGCTACACCTTC. Its translation is CASSQDSTDTFNYGYTF.

The chain links TRBV18 to TRBJ2-2; 8 nucleotides agree with TRBD1. Germline CDR1 reads KGHSH; CDR2 reads LQKENI. This CDR3 is built from 18 residues. The trim removed 4 bases at V and 0 bases at J, leaving 10 bases unmatched. The CDR3 DNA follows: TGTGCCAGCTCACTACGACAGGGGACAGCGACGAACACCGGGGAGCTGTTTTTT. Translating gives CASSLRQGTATNTGELFF.

The rearrangement joins TRBV5-1 to TRBJ1-1; D gene unclear. Trimming pared 0 bases from V and 6 bases from J, leaving 12 bases between. From germline, CDR1 is SGHRS and CDR2 YFSETQ. CDR3 size: 14 residues. CDR3 residues: CASSLVLNEAEAFF. In DNA, the CDR3 is TGCGCCAGCAGCTTGGTACTGAACGAAGCTGAAGCTTTCTTT. The variable domain in full, completed from reference TRBV5-1 and TRBJ1-1, reads KAGVTQTPRYLIKTRGQQVTLSCSPISGHRSVSWYQQTPGQGLQFLFEYFSETQRNKGNFPGRFSGRQFSNSRSEMNVSTLELGDSALYLCASSLVLNEAEAFFGQGTRLTVV.

This clonotype was detected only a few times. The chain recombines TRBV11-2 with TRBJ1-1; D call uncertain. V was pared by 4 bases and J by 5 bases, with 11 bases between. The germline V gene has CDR1 SGHAT and CDR2 FQNNGV. The CDR3 is made up of 13 amino acids. The CDR3 loop reads CASSSPDRTEAFF. The CDR3 bases are TGTGCCAGCAGCTCACCGGATAGGACTGAAGCTTTCTTT.

The genes are TRBV15 and TRBJ1-2; possibly TRBD1 for D (5 bases). Trimming stripped 0 bases from V and 7 bases from J, with 9 bases between. CDR3 size: 13 residues. CDR1 LNHNV and CDR2 YYDKDF come from the germline V gene (reference sequence). The CDR3 DNA reads as TGTGCCACCAGCAGAGATCCGGGGGTTGGCTACACCTTC. It specifies CATSRDPGVGYTF.

This sequence joins TRBV7-9 and TRBJ2-7, with 11 positions matching TRBD1. Trimming took 2 bases from V and 4 from J; bases not matched to a gene: 10. Germline CDR1 SEHNR, CDR2 FQNEAQ (reference sequence). This CDR3 region has 17 residues. The CDR3 bases are TGTGCCAGCAGCTTACTGGGACAGGGGGTTATTGAGTACGAGCAGTACTTC. Translated: CASSLLGQGVIEYEQYF.

Ten or more counts support this clonotype. V usage is TRBV6-1 and J usage is TRBJ2-5; the D gene is possibly TRBD2 (5 bases). V gave up 6 bases and J gave up 2 bases, with 13 bases separating them. Germline V gene data show CDR1 as MNHNS and CDR2 as SASEGT. CDR3 length: 14 residues. The chain's CDR3 is CASRRIGVQETQYF. CDR3 sequence (DNA): TGTGCCAGCAGAAGAATCGGGGTACAAGAGACCCAGTACTTC.

The chain has TRBV12-3 or TRBV12-4 and TRBJ2-7, with a possible D match to TRBD2 (5 bases). V was clipped by 5 bases and J by 2 bases, with 19 bases between them. The CDR3 extends over 16 amino acids. The DNA for the CDR3 is TGTGCCAGCAGTGACCCGGGGTCATCCCGGACCTACGAGCAGTACTTC. It is translated as CASSDPGSSRTYEQYF.

This clonotype was counted only a few times. This chain connects TRBV11-2 to TRBJ2-1; 9 bases are shared with TRBD2. CDR3 length: 15 residues. Germline trimming cut 5 bases from V and 3 bases from J; bases unmatched to any gene: 5. From germline, CDR1 is SGHAT and CDR2 FQNNGV. In nucleotides, the CDR3 is TGTGCCAGCAGCCCGATAGCGGGGGTCTACAATGAGCAGTTCTTC. Its translation: CASSPIAGVYNEQFF.

The gene calls are TRBV5-1 and TRBJ2-7, with TRBD2 as a possible D gene (5 bases). Germline loops: CDR1 SGHRS, CDR2 YFSETQ. V was clipped by 7 bases and J by 3 bases, with 20 bases between them. The CDR3 is made up of 15 amino acids. The CDR3 DNA reads as TGCGCCAGCGCTCCCCCCTTGGATGCGGGCTACGAGCAGTACTTC. Translating gives CASAPPLDAGYEQYF.

The rearrangement joins TRBV20-1 to TRBJ1-6; no clear D gene. The germline CDR1 and CDR2 sequences are DFQATT and SNEGSKA (reference sequence). Between the trimmed V and J ends, which lost 3 bases and 7 bases, there was a span of 10 bases. The CDR3 has 13 residues. Written as DNA, the CDR3 is TGCAGTGCTAGTCCCCTTAACAATTCACCCCTCCACTTT. Amino acids: CSASPLNNSPLHF.

This clonotype was recorded a few times. V is TRBV15 and J is TRBJ2-2, with D possibly matching TRBD1 (5 bases). V lost 2 bases, J lost 3 bases, and 10 bases lay in between. The CDR3 covers 15 residues. CDR1 and CDR2 from the germline V gene are LNHNV and YYDKDF (reference sequence). CDR3 amino acids: CATSRPDRYTGELFF. CDR3 in DNA: TGTGCCACCAGCAGACCCGACAGATACACCGGGGAGCTGTTTTTT.

This clonotype was counted between two and nine times. J is TRBJ1-1 and V is TRBV29-1; unclear D gene. Germline values: CDR1 SQVTM, CDR2 ANQGSEA. V was cut by 3 bases and J by 2 bases, with 10 bases left in between. The CDR3 contains 13 residues. The DNA for the CDR3 is TGCAGCGTTGAGTGGGCCTTAAACACTGAAGCTTTCTTT. It is translated as CSVEWALNTEAFF.

Many counts were recorded for this clonotype. This chain connects TRBV27 to TRBJ1-6; no clear D. V dropped 0 bases and J dropped 6 bases, with 6 bases sitting between them. Germline CDR1 is MNHEY and CDR2 is SMNVEV (reference sequence). This CDR3 is 14 amino acids long. CDR3 nucleotide sequence: TGTGCCAGCAGTTTATCACAGAGTAATTCACCCCTCCACTTT. It yields the protein CASSLSQSNSPLHF.

The sample holds a few counts of this clonotype. CDR3 nucleotide sequence: TGTGCCAGCAGCCCCAGTGTGGTAAATGAGCAGTTCTTC. It translates to CASSPSVVNEQFF. The V gene is TRBV12-3 or TRBV12-4, the J gene TRBJ2-1; D is undetermined. CDR3 length equals 13 residues. V lost 6 bases, J lost 7 bases, and 13 bases lay in between.

This clonotype showed up just a few times. The rearrangement links TRBV7-3 to TRBJ2-2; D unresolved. This CDR3 contains 13 residues. V gave up 4 bases and J gave up 8 bases, with 11 bases separating them. Germline CDR1 SGHTA, CDR2 FQGTGA. The CDR3: CASSSGGFGELFF. CDR3 in DNA: TGTGCCAGCAGCTCCGGCGGATTTGGGGAGCTGTTTTTT.

The V call is TRBV12-3 or TRBV12-4, the J call TRBJ1-1; 7 nucleotides agree with TRBD1. V gave up 7 bases and J gave up 6 bases; unmatched junction bases: 8. The CDR3 has 13 residues. CDR3 sequence: CASKKTGWAEAFF. For the CDR3, the DNA is TGTGCCAGCAAAAAGACAGGGTGGGCTGAAGCTTTCTTT.

This clonotype occurred a few times. The chain's CDR3 is CASSQDRVTEAFF. CDR3 bases: TGTGCCAGCAGCCAGGACAGGGTCACTGAAGCTTTCTTT. V gene TRBV12-3 or TRBV12-4 combines with J gene TRBJ1-1, with 8 bases matching TRBD1. The CDR3 consists of 13 residues. The V segment lost 6 bases and the J segment 4 bases; nucleotides outside the gene matches: 4.

This clonotype was counted only a few times. The V call is TRBV19, the J call TRBJ2-1; D not resolved. This CDR3 has 15 amino acids. Germline CDR1 and CDR2: LNHDA and SQIVND (reference sequence). V was pared by 3 bases and J by 0 bases, with 9 bases between. CDR3 DNA: TGTGCCAGTAGTATCTCAGTGAGCTCCTACAATGAGCAGTTCTTC. Translation gives CASSISVSSYNEQFF.

This clonotype showed up just a few times. The chain carries TRBV5-1 and TRBJ1-3, with a tentative D call TRBD1 (6 bases). The germline V gene encodes CDR1 SGHRS and CDR2 YFSETQ. The CDR3 loop spans 16 amino acids. Trimming left V 1 base short and J 3 bases short, with 14 bases between. CDR3 residues: CASSLNLQGYGNTIYF. The CDR3 DNA reads as TGCGCCAGCAGCTTGAATCTTCAGGGGTATGGAAACACCATATATTTT.

The rearrangement uses TRBV7-3 and TRBJ2-1; TRBD1 matches 8 bases. This CDR3 region has 14 residues. Germline assignment: CDR1 SGHTA and CDR2 FQGTGA. After removal of 4 bases from V and 3 bases from J, the junction contained 2 bases not matched to a gene. CDR3 DNA: TGTGCCAGCAGCTCAACAGGGGGCTACAATGAGCAGTTCTTC. Amino acids: CASSSTGGYNEQFF.

This clonotype was detected a few times. The chain carries TRBV5-1 and TRBJ2-2, with a possible D match to TRBD2 (7 bases). There are 15 residues in the CDR3. The V gene's germline CDR1 is SGHRS and CDR2 YFSETQ. Trimming stripped 5 bases from V and 4 bases from J, with 15 bases between. CDR3 sequence reads: CASRNGGLITGELFF. The CDR3 DNA reads as TGCGCCAGCAGGAACGGGGGGCTGATCACCGGGGAGCTGTTTTTT.

This clonotype was observed many times. The CDR3 loop reads CASRSSYNSPLHF. The CDR3 nucleotides are TGTGCCAGCAGGAGCTCCTATAATTCACCCCTCCACTTT. The V and J genes are TRBV25-1 and TRBJ1-6; D unclear. This CDR3 spans 13 amino acids. The ends were cut back, 6 bases at V and 0 bases at J, with 3 bases in the middle. Per the germline V gene, CDR1 is MGHDK and CDR2 is SYGVNS.

The chain is built from TRBV7-9 and TRBJ2-7; D possibly corresponds to TRBD1 (5 bases). The ends were cut back, 7 bases at V and 9 bases at J, with 19 bases in the middle. Germline CDR1 SEHNR, CDR2 FQNEAQ (reference sequence). This CDR3 spans 13 amino acids. The CDR3 nucleotides read TGTGCCAGCACCGATCCCCAGGGATTAGGGCAGTACTTC. Translated: CASTDPQGLGQYF.

This clonotype came up many times. This chain joins TRBV20-1 and TRBJ2-7, with 12 bases identical to TRBD1. The CDR3 has 16 amino acids. The V gene's germline CDR1 is DFQATT and CDR2 SNEGSKA (reference sequence). Germline trimming cut 3 bases from V and 3 bases from J; bases unmatched to any gene: 9. CDR3 sequence (DNA): TGCAGTGCTAGCTCCCCTGGGACAGGGGGCTTCTACGAGCAGTACTTC. Residues: CSASSPGTGGFYEQYF.